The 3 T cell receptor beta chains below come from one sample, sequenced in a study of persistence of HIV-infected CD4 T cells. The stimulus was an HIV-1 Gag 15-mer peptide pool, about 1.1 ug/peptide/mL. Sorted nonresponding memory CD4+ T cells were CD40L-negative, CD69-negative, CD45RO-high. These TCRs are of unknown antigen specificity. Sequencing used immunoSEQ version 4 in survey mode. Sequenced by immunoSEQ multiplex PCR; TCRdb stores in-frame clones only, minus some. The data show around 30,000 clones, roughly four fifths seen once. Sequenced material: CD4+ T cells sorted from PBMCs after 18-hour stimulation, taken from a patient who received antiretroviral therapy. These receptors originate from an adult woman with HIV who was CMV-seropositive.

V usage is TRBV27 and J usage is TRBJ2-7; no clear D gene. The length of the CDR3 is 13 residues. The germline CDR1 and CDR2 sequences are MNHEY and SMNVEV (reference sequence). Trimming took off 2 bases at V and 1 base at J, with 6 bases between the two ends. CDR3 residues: CASSLGASYEQYF. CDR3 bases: TGTGCCAGCAGTTTAGGTGCTTCCTACGAGCAGTACTTC.

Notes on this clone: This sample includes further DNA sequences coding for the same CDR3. DNA for the CDR3: TGTGCCAGCAGCTTTGGACCGGGGGAGACCCAGTACTTC. Amino acids: CASSFGPGETQYF. V gene TRBV7-3 combines with J gene TRBJ2-5; D is perhaps TRBD2 (5 bases). Looked up from germline, CDR1 is SGHTA and CDR2 is FQGTGA. This CDR3 contains 13 residues. Deletions cut 3 bases from V and 5 bases from J, with 10 bases between.

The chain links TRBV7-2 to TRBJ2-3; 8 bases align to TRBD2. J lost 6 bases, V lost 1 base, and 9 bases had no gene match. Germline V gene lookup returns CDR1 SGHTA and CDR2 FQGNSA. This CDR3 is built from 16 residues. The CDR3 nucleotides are TGTGCCAGCAGCTTAGGGGCGGGGGGTCCCATTGATACGCAGTATTTT. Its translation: CASSLGAGGPIDTQYF.